A single sample is the source of the 26 T cell receptor beta chains below, sequenced in a study of T cells after yellow fever vaccination. TCRdb called the 5' RACE reads again in MiXCR, with one record for every CDR3 protein. There are under 400,000 distinct CDR3 sequences in the sample; 11% occur only once, and about 17% lies in the top ten. This material consisted of PBMCs, taken on the day of the first yellow fever vaccination. These receptors were collected from a man between 18 and 29 years old who received the YFV17D yellow fever vaccine.

This clonotype has more than one count but fewer than ten. The J gene is TRBJ1-6, the V gene TRBV4-1; TRBD1 might be the D (6 bases). This CDR3 has 15 amino acids. Germline V gives CDR1 MGHRA, CDR2 YSYEKL. V was trimmed by 1 base and J by 8 bases, leaving 12 bases between them. The CDR3 DNA reads as TGCGCCAGCAGCCAAGGGGGGCTTATTGATTCACCCCTCCACTTT. Translating it yields CASSQGGLIDSPLHF.

The chain recombines TRBV7-6 with TRBJ2-3, with D unresolved. The CDR3 runs to 13 residues. Germline CDR1 and CDR2: SGHVS and FNYEAQ. Deletions cut 5 bases from V and 6 bases from J, with 12 bases between. For the CDR3, the DNA is TGTGCCAGCAGCCCGGTCCAGGCGGATACGCAGTATTTT. Its protein product is CASSPVQADTQYF. Filled out from reference TRBV7-6 and TRBJ2-3, the complete variable domain reads GAGVSQSPRYKVTKRGQDVALRCDPISGHVSLYWYRQALGQGPEFLTYFNYEAQQDKSGLPNDRFSAERPEGSISTLTIQRTEQRDSAMYRCASSPVQADTQYFGPGTRLTVL.

The CDR3 nucleotides read TGCAGTGCTAGAGAGGGGACAGCATCCTACGAGCAGTACGTC. Its translation: CSAREGTASYEQYV. V gene TRBV20-1 combines with J gene TRBJ2-7; 7 bases agree with TRBD1. Germline V gives CDR1 DFQATT, CDR2 SNEGSKA (reference sequence). Unmatched junction bases numbered 3, after V lost 0 bases and J lost 1 base. This CDR3 has 14 residues.

The rearrangement links TRBV6-2 or TRBV6-3 to TRBJ2-3; TRBD2 agrees at 11 bases. The CDR3 loop spans 15 amino acids. Trimming removed 6 bases from V and 5 bases from J; junction bases left unmatched: 7. From germline, CDR1 is MNHEY and CDR2 SVGEGT. CDR3 sequence (DNA): TGTGCCAGCAGGGAGACTAGCGGGGCGGGAGATACGCAGTATTTT. It codes for CASRETSGAGDTQYF.

V and J are TRBV27 and TRBJ2-5, with D uncertain. Germline lookup yields CDR1 MNHEY and CDR2 SMNVEV (reference sequence). CDR3 length equals 13 residues. V lost 9 bases and J lost 6, with 17 bases in between. CDR3 region: CASVGQNWKTQYF. The CDR3 DNA follows: TGTGCCAGTGTCGGCCAGAATTGGAAGACCCAGTACTTC.

The chain recombines TRBV10-3 with TRBJ1-2; 8 nucleotides line up with TRBD1. The V gene's germline CDR1 is ENHRY and CDR2 SYGVKD. The CDR3 runs 14 residues. V trimming: 3 bases; J trimming: 8 bases; junction bases outside the gene matches: 8. The chain's CDR3 is CAISEAPGGLGYTF. Here the CDR3 DNA reads TGTGCCATCAGTGAAGCCCCAGGGGGCCTCGGCTACACCTTC.

The chain links TRBV7-9 to TRBJ2-1; unclear D gene. V was pared by 1 base and J by 8 bases, with 9 bases between. CDR3 length: 13 amino acids. The germline V gene has CDR1 SEHNR and CDR2 FQNEAQ (reference sequence). The CDR3 coding sequence is TGTGCCAGCAGCTTAGGGGTCAGCCATGAGCAGTTCTTC. This sequence encodes CASSLGVSHEQFF.

In this sample, this clonotype turned up a few times. The chain couples TRBV27 to TRBJ1-5; D is possibly TRBD1 (5 bases). Looked up from germline, CDR1 is MNHEY and CDR2 is SMNVEV (reference sequence). This CDR3 is built from 15 residues. Trimming removed 5 bases at V and 2 bases at J, with 13 bases between. The CDR3 region is CASSPLGDGNQPQHF. In nucleotides, the CDR3 is TGTGCCAGCAGTCCCCTGGGGGATGGCAATCAGCCCCAGCATTTT.

V usage is TRBV6-6 and J usage is TRBJ1-2, with D hard to call. V lost 5 bases to trimming and J lost 8 bases, with 9 bases between them. The germline CDR1 and CDR2 sequences are MNHNY and SVGAGI (reference sequence). CDR3 size: 11 residues. The CDR3 protein is CASSSEEGYTF. In DNA form, the CDR3 reads TGTGCCAGCAGTAGTGAAGAGGGCTACACCTTC.

This clonotype has just a few counts. This rearrangement joins TRBV6-5 to TRBJ2-2, with 8 bases aligning to TRBD1. Germline CDR1 is MNHEY and CDR2 is SVGAGI. J lost 2 bases, V lost 0 bases, and 5 bases had no gene match. CDR3 length: 17 amino acids. CDR3 protein: CASSYSWTGYNTGELFF. The DNA for the CDR3 is TGTGCCAGCAGTTACTCGTGGACAGGGTATAACACCGGGGAGCTGTTTTTT.

The table lists this clonotype with a few counts. The gene calls are TRBV30 and TRBJ2-1; tentatively, D is TRBD2 (6 bases). CDR1 is GTSNPN and CDR2 is SVGIG in the germline V gene (reference sequence). Trimming removed 5 bases from V and 12 bases from J, with 23 bases in between. CDR3 length equals 14 residues. The CDR3 spells CAWGGPPVSRVQFF. The CDR3, as DNA: TGTGCCTGGGGAGGGCCTCCGGTTAGCCGGGTGCAGTTCTTC.

The gene calls are TRBV2 and TRBJ1-1; no definite D call. The CDR3 is 13 residues long. Germline V gene sequence: CDR1 SNHLY, CDR2 FYNNEI. Trimming took 5 bases from V and 9 from J, leaving 16 bases between them. This chain's CDR3 is CASSYDADAQAFF. For the CDR3, the DNA is TGTGCCAGCAGTTATGACGCCGACGCTCAAGCTTTCTTT.

The chain recombines TRBV20-1 with TRBJ2-3; TRBD2 is a possible D gene (5 bases). V was clipped by 0 bases and J by 0 bases, with 10 bases between them. This CDR3 comprises 15 residues. CDR1 is DFQATT and CDR2 is SNEGSKA in the germline V gene (reference sequence). The CDR3 bases are TGCAGTGCTAGAGATTCAGGCGGGAGCACAGATACGCAGTATTTT. Translation: CSARDSGGSTDTQYF.

The chain uses TRBV20-1 and TRBJ2-3; 7 bases align to TRBD1. V was pared by 6 bases and J by 6 bases, with 12 bases of the junction left unmatched. The germline V gene encodes CDR1 DFQATT and CDR2 SNEGSKA (reference sequence). This CDR3 is 14 amino acids long. CDR3 protein: CSAQLTGVGDTQYF. In DNA, the CDR3 is TGCAGTGCCCAACTTACAGGGGTCGGGGATACGCAGTATTTT.

The V and J genes are TRBV2 and TRBJ1-1; D uncertain. Trimming removed 5 bases at V and 1 base at J, with 8 bases between. The CDR3 has 13 amino acids. CDR1 and CDR2 from the germline V gene are SNHLY and FYNNEI. The CDR3 region has the DNA TGTGCCAGCAGTCAAACTACGAACACTGAAGCTTTCTTT. It specifies CASSQTTNTEAFF.

The V and J genes are TRBV6-1 and TRBJ2-6, with D perhaps given as TRBD1 or TRBD2 (5 bases each). Per the germline V gene, CDR1 is MNHNS and CDR2 is SASEGT. Trimming removed 7 bases at V and 2 bases at J, with 12 bases between. CDR3 size: 15 residues. CDR3 sequence (DNA): TGTGCCAGCACCCACGGGACCGCTGGGGCCAACGTCCTGACTTTC. Protein sequence: CASTHGTAGANVLTF.

This clonotype has just a few counts. The chain joins TRBV5-5 to TRBJ1-1, with 9 bases matching TRBD1. CDR1 and CDR2 (germline): SGHKS, YYEKEE (reference sequence). The CDR3 totals 16 residues. The V and J ends lost 3 bases and 6 bases, in that order; junction bases with no gene match: 12. This CDR3 reads CASSSRTGALGPEAFF. The CDR3 region has the DNA TGTGCCAGCAGCTCTAGGACAGGGGCCCTTGGGCCTGAAGCTTTCTTT.

This chain uses TRBV6-6 with TRBJ1-5; 7 bases align to TRBD1. J lost 7 bases, V lost 7 bases, and 7 bases had no gene match. The CDR3 is 13 residues long. Germline V gives CDR1 MNHNY, CDR2 SVGAGI (reference sequence). The CDR3 loop is CASNWDSMQPQHF. In nucleotides, the CDR3 is TGTGCCAGCAACTGGGACAGCATGCAGCCCCAGCATTTT.

The sample holds a few counts of this clonotype. V is TRBV20-1 and J is TRBJ2-5; D is perhaps TRBD1 (7 bases). The CDR3 spans 15 residues. Trimming removed 0 bases from V and 5 bases from J, with 16 bases in between. Germline V gene data show CDR1 as DFQATT and CDR2 as SNEGSKA (reference sequence). DNA for the CDR3: TGCAGTGCTAGAGATCTCAGGGGGGTAGGGGAGACCCAGTACTTC. It is translated as CSARDLRGVGETQYF.

The J gene is TRBJ1-1, the V gene TRBV5-1; D unclear. Germline V gives CDR1 SGHRS, CDR2 YFSETQ. The CDR3 covers 13 residues. V was cut by 6 bases and J by 0 bases, with 9 bases left in between. The CDR3 sequence is CASTAAMNTEAFF. As DNA, the CDR3 is TGCGCCAGCACGGCAGCAATGAACACTGAAGCTTTCTTT.

The V call is TRBV18, the J call TRBJ1-6, with a tentative D call TRBD1 (5 bases). The CDR3 consists of 14 residues. Trimming took 0 bases from V and 8 from J, leaving 8 bases between them. From germline, CDR1 is KGHSH and CDR2 LQKENI. This chain's CDR3 is CASSPPGQDSPLHF. CDR3 DNA: TGTGCCAGCTCACCACCGGGGCAGGATTCACCCCTCCACTTT.

In regard to this clonotype: A much larger clone sits a single nucleotide away, making a read error possible. The chain links TRBV20-1 to TRBJ2-1; perhaps TRBD1 as D (6 bases). Germline CDR1 is DFQATT and CDR2 is SNEGSKA (reference sequence). V gave up 5 bases and J gave up 0 bases, with 26 bases separating them. CDR3 length: 19 amino acids. CDR3 amino acids: CSASIYGRGYPSSYNEQFF. The CDR3 nucleotides read TGCAGTGCTTCCATTTATGGCAGGGGCTATCCAAGCTCCTACAATGAGCAGTTCTTC.

The chain recombines TRBV7-9 with TRBJ2-5, with unresolved D. Trimming removed 2 bases at V and 3 bases at J, with 4 bases between. This CDR3 is built from 12 residues. The V gene's germline CDR1 is SEHNR and CDR2 FQNEAQ (reference sequence). The CDR3 sequence: CASSLIEETQYF. As DNA, the CDR3 is TGTGCCAGCAGCTTAATAGAAGAGACCCAGTACTTC.

This clonotype came up many times. The chain carries TRBV20-1 and TRBJ2-5; D not certain. The V gene's germline CDR1 is DFQATT and CDR2 SNEGSKA (reference sequence). V was pared by 5 bases and J by 1 base, with 8 bases between. There are 12 residues in the CDR3. The CDR3 region has the DNA TGCAGTGCTGCGGACCTCCAAGAGACCCAGTACTTC. It translates to CSAADLQETQYF.

This clonotype has a count of ten or more. The junction and the germline gene differ at one end; a read error may be behind it. The chain employs TRBV5-1 and TRBJ2-5, with unresolved D. Germline values: CDR1 SGHRS, CDR2 YFSETQ. The CDR3 spans 11 residues. This chain's CDR3 is CASSAQETQYF. Here the CDR3 DNA reads TGTGCCAGCAGCGCGCAAGAGACCCAGTACTTC. Combining the CDR3 with reference TRBV5-1 and TRBJ2-5 gives the whole variable domain KAGVTQTPRYLIKTRGQQVTLSCSPISGHRSVSWYQQTPGQGLQFLFEYFSETQRNKGNFPGRFSGRQFSNSRSEMNVSTLELGDSALYLCASSAQETQYFGPGTRLLVL.

The chain employs TRBV27 and TRBJ2-2; 9 nucleotides match TRBD1. CDR3 length: 16 amino acids. CDR1 is MNHEY and CDR2 is SMNVEV in the germline V gene (reference sequence). The V segment lost 8 bases and the J segment 5 bases; nucleotides outside the gene matches: 12. CDR3 DNA sequence: TGTGCCAGCGGAAGCCCGGGACAGGGAAGGACCGGGGAGCTGTTTTTT. It codes for CASGSPGQGRTGELFF.